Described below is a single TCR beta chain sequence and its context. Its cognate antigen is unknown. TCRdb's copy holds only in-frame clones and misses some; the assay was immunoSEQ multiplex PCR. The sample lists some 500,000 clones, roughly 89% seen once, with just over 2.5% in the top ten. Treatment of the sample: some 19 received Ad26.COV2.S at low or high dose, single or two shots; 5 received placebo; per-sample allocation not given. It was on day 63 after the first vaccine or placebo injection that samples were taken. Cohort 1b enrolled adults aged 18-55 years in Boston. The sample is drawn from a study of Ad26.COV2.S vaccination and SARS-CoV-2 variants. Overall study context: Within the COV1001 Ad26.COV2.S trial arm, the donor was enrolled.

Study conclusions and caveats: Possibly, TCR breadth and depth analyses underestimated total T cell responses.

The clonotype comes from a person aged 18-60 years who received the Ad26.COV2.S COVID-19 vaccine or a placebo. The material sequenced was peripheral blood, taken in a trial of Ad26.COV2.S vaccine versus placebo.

CDR3 sequence (DNA): TGTGCCAGCAGCCTCTACGGACAGGACAATGAGCAGTTCTTC. Its translation: CASSLYGQDNEQFF. J is TRBJ2-1 and V is TRBV3-1 (or the pseudogene TRBV3-2), with TRBD1 matching 7 bases. The trim removed 4 bases at V and 5 bases at J, leaving 5 bases unmatched. CDR1 and CDR2 from the germline V gene are LGHDT and YNNKEL (reference sequence). This CDR3 has 14 residues.